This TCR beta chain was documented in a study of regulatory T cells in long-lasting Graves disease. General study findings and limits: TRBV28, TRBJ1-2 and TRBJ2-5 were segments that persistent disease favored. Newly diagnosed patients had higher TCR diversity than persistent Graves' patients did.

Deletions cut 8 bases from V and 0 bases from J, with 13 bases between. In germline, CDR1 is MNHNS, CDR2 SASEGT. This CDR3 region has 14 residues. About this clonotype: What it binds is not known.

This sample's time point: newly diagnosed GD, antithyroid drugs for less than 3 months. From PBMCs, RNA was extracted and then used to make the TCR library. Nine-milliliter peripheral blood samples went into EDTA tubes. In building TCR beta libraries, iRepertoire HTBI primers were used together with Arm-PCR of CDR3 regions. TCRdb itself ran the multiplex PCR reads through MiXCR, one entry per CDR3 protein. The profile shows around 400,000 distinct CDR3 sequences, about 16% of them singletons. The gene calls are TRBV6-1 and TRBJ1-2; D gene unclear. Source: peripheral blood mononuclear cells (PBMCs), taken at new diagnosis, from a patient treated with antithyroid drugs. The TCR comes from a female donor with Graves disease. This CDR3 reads CASLGLEANYGYTF. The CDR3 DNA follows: TGTGCCAGCCTAGGCCTGGAGGCTAACTATGGCTACACCTTC.